This T cell receptor (beta chain) was recorded in a study of cytomegalovirus exposure and HLA in healthy donors. Trimming pared 5 bases from V and 6 bases from J, leaving 11 bases between. CDR3 length: 13 amino acids. Germline lookup yields CDR1 SSHAT and CDR2 FNYEAQ (reference sequence). Researchers ran the PCR with 60 Vbeta and 13 Jbeta primers. Sequencing was performed with immunoSEQ multiplex PCR; in TCRdb, only in-frame clones are kept and a portion is missing. The sample is made up of around 200,000 clones, and the top ten hold 0.9% to 1.4% of it. Sequenced material: PBMCs. This sequence joins TRBV7-7 and TRBJ2-1, with D possibly matching TRBD2 (5 bases). This receptor was identified in a girl aged 2 to 9 in good health and CMV-seropositive. Here the CDR3 DNA reads TGTGCCAGCAGCCGCGGGTGGGGCAATGAGCAGTTCTTC. The encoded protein is CASSRGWGNEQFF.